A selection of T cell receptor beta chains follows, all from one sample in a study of T-cell memory formation after mild COVID-19. TCRdb analysed the 5' RACE reads with MiXCR anew, one entry per CDR3 protein. The sample holds some 410,000 distinct CDR3 sequences, 20% to 25% seen once. Sequencing used PBMCs or a T cell subset sorted from them (not recorded which). The receptors stem from an adult woman who had mild COVID-19 (a few samples of this study predate the infection). Cell type and time point are not known. CDR3s include the opening cysteine and the closing phenylalanine or tryptophan. The order of the fields is J gene, V gene, clone size, D gene, CDR3 DNA, CDR3 protein. A D gene is named only where the DNA matches it firmly. Clone size is not always given. Where it is, it says once, few, many or a class for expanded clones.

TRBJ1-1	TRBV20-1	NA	NA	TGCAGTGCTATCAGGCTACCGAACACTGAAGCTTTCTTT	CSAIRLPNTEAFF
TRBJ2-3	TRBV5-5	NA	TRBD2	TGTGCCAGCAGCCCGTGGACTAGCGGGGGCCCAGATACGCAGTATTTT	CASSPWTSGGPDTQYF
TRBJ2-1	TRBV11-2	NA	NA	TGTGCCAGCAGCTTAGATTCGTGGGGGGCTCGCGCGGAAGAGCAGTTCTTC	CASSLDSWGARAEEQFF
TRBJ2-5	TRBV29-1	few	TRBD2	TGCAGCGGACTAGCGGGAGTTCAAGAGACCCAGTACTTC	CSGLAGVQETQYF
TRBJ2-1	TRBV5-4	few	NA	TGTGCCAGCAGCTTGGCTGTAGTATTGGTAGGTGAGCAGTTCTTC	CASSLAVVLVGEQFF
TRBJ2-1	TRBV6-2/TRBV6-3	NA	TRBD1	TGTGCCAGCAGTCATACAGGGGGAAGCTCCTACAATGAGCAGTTCTTC	CASSHTGGSSYNEQFF
TRBJ2-3	TRBV20-1	few	NA	TGCAGTGGGGGACGGCTCGTCGGCACAGATACGCAGTATTTT	CSGGRLVGTDTQYF
TRBJ2-5	TRBV7-8	few	TRBD2	TGTGCCAGCAGCTGGGGACTAGCGGGGGCGGGAGAGACCCAGTACTTC	CASSWGLAGAGETQYF
TRBJ2-3	TRBV12-3/TRBV12-4	few	TRBD1	TGTGCCAGCAGTGCCGGACAGGGACGCACAGATACGCAGTATTTT	CASSAGQGRTDTQYF
TRBJ2-7	TRBV18	few	NA	TGTGCCAGCTCACCTATCATGGGGGACGAGCAGTACTTC	CASSPIMGDEQYF
TRBJ2-2	TRBV29-1	NA	TRBD1	TGCAGCGTTTCGAAGAAGACAGGGCGCGTTAACACCGGGGAGCTGTTTTTT	CSVSKKTGRVNTGELFF
TRBJ2-3	TRBV5-1	few	NA	TGCGCCAGCAGCTCCCGGGCAGATAGCACAGATACGCAGTATTTT	CASSSRADSTDTQYF
TRBJ1-4	TRBV10-3	few	NA	TGTGCCATCGCTGCGGGCAATGAAAAACTGTTTTTT	CAIAAGNEKLFF
TRBJ2-7	TRBV4-2	many	NA	TGTGCCAGCAGCCAAGATCCCACAGGCTCCTACGAGCAGTACTTC	CASSQDPTGSYEQYF